These T cell receptor beta chains were read from a single sample in a study of T cell clonotyping in hematopoietic cell transplantation. Repertoires were generated with immunoSEQ multiplex PCR, while TCRdb's copy carries only in-frame clones and drops some. The data contain around 4,800 clones, 15% to 20% of them singletons. The material sequenced was PBMCs, taken 180 days after allogeneic stem cell transplant. The receptors originated from a male patient in his late teens or twenties who had an allogeneic stem cell transplant, so the T cells may come from the graft donor. Some clones in this sample may be carry-over from other donors' samples. Each CDR3 is given with its conserved first and last residue.

j_gene: TRBJ1-2
len: 15
v_gene: TRBV6-5
CDR3aa: CASRPGGGPRGGYTF

j_gene: TRBJ1-5
len: 14
v_gene: TRBV30
CDR3aa: CAWRTGLGNQPQHF

j_gene: TRBJ1-4
len: 13
v_gene: TRBV30
CDR3aa: CAWRSHPNEKLFF

j_gene: TRBJ2-3
len: 16
v_gene: TRBV25-1
CDR3aa: CASSESPGQGYDTQYF

j_gene: TRBJ2-5
len: 13
v_gene: TRBV30
CDR3aa: CAWRDRGQETQYF

j_gene: TRBJ1-1
len: 16
v_gene: TRBV4-2
CDR3aa: CASSQDSAGLWGEAFF

j_gene: TRBJ1-3
len: 15
v_gene: TRBV29-1
CDR3aa: CSVETDRGSGNTIYF

j_gene: TRBJ1-2
len: 12
v_gene: TRBV5-8
CDR3aa: CASSTDSPGYTF

j_gene: TRBJ2-7
len: 12
v_gene: TRBV30
CDR3aa: CAWSLDGYEQYF

j_gene: TRBJ1-5
len: 15
v_gene: TRBV6-1
CDR3aa: CASISRDLGNQPQHF

j_gene: TRBJ1-6
len: 13
v_gene: TRBV30
CDR3aa: CAWSVQGDSPLHF

j_gene: TRBJ2-5
len: 12
v_gene: TRBV19
CDR3aa: CASSIVSGTQYF

j_gene: TRBJ2-7
len: 16
v_gene: TRBV6-1
CDR3aa: CASSAYGGTGSYEQYF

j_gene: TRBJ1-5
len: 18
v_gene: TRBV19
CDR3aa: CASSIDYGTWDSNQPQHF

j_gene: TRBJ2-7
len: 13
v_gene: TRBV29-1
CDR3aa: CSVEVPTRSEQYF

j_gene: TRBJ1-2
len: 14
v_gene: TRBV30
CDR3aa: CAWSPPGTNYGYTF

j_gene: TRBJ1-6
len: 13
v_gene: TRBV30
CDR3aa: CAWAGELDSPLHF

j_gene: TRBJ1-6
len: 12
v_gene: TRBV30
CDR3aa: CAWSAQNSPLHF

j_gene: TRBJ2-1
len: 14
v_gene: TRBV7-3
CDR3aa: CASSLEGRYNEQLF

j_gene: TRBJ2-3
len: 15
v_gene: TRBV30
CDR3aa: CAWSVPLAVTDTQYF

j_gene: TRBJ2-3
len: 13
v_gene: TRBV6-5
CDR3aa: CASSILGTDTQYF

j_gene: TRBJ1-2
len: 14
v_gene: TRBV5-1
CDR3aa: CASSSRTGNYGYTF

j_gene: TRBJ1-2
len: 13
v_gene: TRBV29-1
CDR3aa: CIVWGGINYGYTF

j_gene: TRBJ2-1
len: 15
v_gene: TRBV4-3
CDR3aa: CASSQSVAGFNEQFF

j_gene: TRBJ2-5
len: 15
v_gene: TRBV6-5
CDR3aa: CASSYRWGNQETQYF

j_gene: TRBJ2-2
len: 14
v_gene: TRBV9
CDR3aa: CASSRTGNTGELFF

j_gene: TRBJ2-7
len: 12
v_gene: TRBV30
CDR3aa: CAWSPMFYEQYF

j_gene: TRBJ2-7
len: 14
v_gene: TRBV30
CDR3aa: CAWSSGTGSYEQYF

j_gene: TRBJ2-7
len: 12
v_gene: TRBV30
CDR3aa: CAWDRGVNEQYF

j_gene: TRBJ1-2
len: 14
v_gene: TRBV5-6
CDR3aa: CASRGDNPNYGYTF

j_gene: TRBJ1-2
len: 14
v_gene: TRBV30
CDR3aa: CAWARQGSNYGYTF

j_gene: TRBJ1-6
len: 16
v_gene: TRBV4-1
CDR3aa: CASSFDRAAYNSPLHF

j_gene: TRBJ1-3
len: 13
v_gene: TRBV25-1
CDR3aa: CASSPRGLNTIYF